In its sample, the clone carrying this T cell receptor (beta chain) was seen many times. What it binds is not known. One entry per CDR3 protein, called by TCRdb with MiXCR from the reads. The sample yields 550,000 to 700,000 distinct CDR3 sequences, roughly 43% seen once. The data stem from a study of T cell repertoires in cytomegalovirus infection. Study-level background: Recently identified HLA-C-restricted and well-studied HLA-B-restricted CMV epitopes were used. General study points: Cumulated frequencies of public TCR beta families served to identify carriers of CMV plus the relevant HLA. The ex vivo response was dominated by HLA-C-restricted CMV-specific TCR beta clonotypes.

Deletions cut 1 base from V and 3 bases from J, with 12 bases between. Germline V gene sequence: CDR1 SGHTA, CDR2 FQGNSA. The CDR3 is 16 amino acids. The gene calls are TRBV7-2 and TRBJ2-2; D might be TRBD2 (5 bases). The receptor was isolated from a human donor in good health (CMV status not recorded). Some clones in this sample may be carry-over from other donors' samples. The sequenced sample was cultured PBMCs, obtained from culture after CMV antigen stimulation. This CDR3 is CASSLVGTGYTGELFF. The CDR3, as DNA: TGTGCCAGCAGCTTAGTTGGTACGGGGTACACCGGGGAGCTGTTTTTT. Drawing the rest from reference TRBV7-2 and TRBJ2-2, the complete variable domain is GAGVSQSPSNKVTEKGKDVELRCDPISGHTALYWYRQSLGQGLEFLIYFQGNSAPDKSGLPSDRFSAERTGGSVSTLTIQRTQQEDSAVYLCASSLVGTGYTGELFFGEGSRLTVL.